This T cell receptor (beta chain) came from a study of blood T cell repertoires in COVID-19. Study as a whole: Sites across the United States, Italy and Spain contributed samples from acute and convalescent COVID-19. Nucleic acid was either cDNA or gDNA, and it came from T cells, B-cell-depleted T cells, or PBMCs.

As originally analysed: Reference gene primer amplification gave nucleated cell count estimates. Repertoires were generated with immunoSEQ multiplex PCR, while TCRdb's copy carries only in-frame clones and drops some. The V and J calls and the clone size are those of that table, but D and trimming were determined from the DNA. This table holds under 130,000 clones, approximately 62% found once. The CDR3 totals 12 residues. The germline V gene has CDR1 MDHEN and CDR2 SYDVKM. V was pared by 3 bases and J by 13 bases, with 6 bases of the junction left unmatched. The sequence derives from an elderly man with acute or convalescent COVID-19. The sequenced sample consisted of peripheral blood. This chain uses TRBV28 with TRBJ2-1, with 7 bases lining up with TRBD1. The CDR3 DNA follows: TGTGCCAGCAGTTTTAAGGGGGCTCGACAGTTCTTC. Translation gives CASSFKGARQFF. Looking up the rest from reference TRBV28 and TRBJ2-1 gives the full variable domain: DVKVTQSSRYLVKRTGEKVFLECVQDMDHENMFWYRQDPGLGLRLIYFSYDVKMKEKGDIPEGYSVSREKKERFSLILESASTNQTSMYLCASSFKGARQFFGPGTRLTVL.